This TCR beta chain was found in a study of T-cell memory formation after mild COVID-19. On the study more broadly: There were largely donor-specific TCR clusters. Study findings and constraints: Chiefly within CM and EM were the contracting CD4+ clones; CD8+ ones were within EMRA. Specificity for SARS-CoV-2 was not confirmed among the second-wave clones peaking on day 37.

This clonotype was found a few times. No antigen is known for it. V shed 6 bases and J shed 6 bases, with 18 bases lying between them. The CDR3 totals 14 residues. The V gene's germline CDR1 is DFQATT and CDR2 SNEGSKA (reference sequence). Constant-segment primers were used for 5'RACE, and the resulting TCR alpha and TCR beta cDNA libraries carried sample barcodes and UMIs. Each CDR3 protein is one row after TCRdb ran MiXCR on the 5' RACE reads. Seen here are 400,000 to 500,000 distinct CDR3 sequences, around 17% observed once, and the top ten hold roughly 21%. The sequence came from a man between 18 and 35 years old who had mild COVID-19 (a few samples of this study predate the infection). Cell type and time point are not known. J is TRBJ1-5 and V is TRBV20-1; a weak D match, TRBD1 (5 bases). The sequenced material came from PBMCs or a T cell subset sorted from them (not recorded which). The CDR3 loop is CSAHLWGDGQPQHF. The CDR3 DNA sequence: TGCAGTGCCCACCTTTGGGGGGACGGTCAGCCCCAGCATTTT.